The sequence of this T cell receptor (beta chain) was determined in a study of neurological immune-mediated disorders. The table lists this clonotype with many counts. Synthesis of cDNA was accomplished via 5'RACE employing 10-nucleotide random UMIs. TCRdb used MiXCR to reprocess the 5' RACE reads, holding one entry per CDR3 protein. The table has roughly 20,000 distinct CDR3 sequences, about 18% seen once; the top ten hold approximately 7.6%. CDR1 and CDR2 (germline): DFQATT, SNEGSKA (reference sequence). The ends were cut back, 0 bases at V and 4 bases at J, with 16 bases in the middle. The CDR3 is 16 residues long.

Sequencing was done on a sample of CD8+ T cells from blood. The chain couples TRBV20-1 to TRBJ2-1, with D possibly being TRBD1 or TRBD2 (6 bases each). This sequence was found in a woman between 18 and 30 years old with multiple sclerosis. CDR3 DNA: TGCAGTGCTAGAGATCTAGAGGGGGGATCATACAATGAGCAGTTCTTC. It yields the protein CSARDLEGGSYNEQFF.